The rows below give T cell receptor beta chains drawn from one sample of a study of memory CD4+ T cells and cytomegalovirus serostatus. This table comes from immunoSEQ multiplex PCR, and its TCRdb copy is limited to in-frame clones, with some not included. Of 30,000 to 45,000 clones listed, 79% were seen once; the top ten hold over 4.5%. The sequenced material came from memory CD4+ T cells from blood. Source of these receptors: an adult in good health and CMV-seropositive. Each CDR3 is given with its conserved first and last residue. The order of the fields is CDR3 protein, CDR3 DNA, V gene, D gene, J gene, clone size. D genes are given only for firm matches. Size tells how often a clone was seen (once, few, many) or the class of an expanded clone, and some rows leave it out.

CDR3 protein: CASMEEAGFTKNIQYF
CDR3 DNA: TGTGCCAGTATGGAGGAGGCAGGCTTTACCAAAAACATTCAGTACTTC
V gene: TRBV19
D gene: .
J gene: TRBJ2-4
clone size: .

CDR3 protein: CASSSGGELFF
CDR3 DNA: TGTGCCAGCAGTTCGGGCGGGGAGCTGTTTTTT
V gene: TRBV7-3
D gene: .
J gene: TRBJ2-2
clone size: .

CDR3 protein: CASSTQQGWYEQYF
CDR3 DNA: TGTGCCAGCAGCACCCAACAGGGGTGGTACGAGCAGTACTTC
V gene: TRBV7-2
D gene: TRBD1
J gene: TRBJ2-7
clone size: .

CDR3 protein: CASSLDRVGETQYF
CDR3 DNA: TGTGCCAGCAGCTTGGACAGGGTGGGAGAGACCCAGTACTTC
V gene: TRBV11-2
D gene: TRBD1
J gene: TRBJ2-5
clone size: .

CDR3 protein: CASSATGGRIETQYF
CDR3 DNA: TGCGCCAGCAGCGCCACAGGGGGGCGTATAGAGACCCAGTACTTC
V gene: TRBV5-1
D gene: TRBD1
J gene: TRBJ2-5
clone size: .

CDR3 protein: CASGGISGANVLTF
CDR3 DNA: TGTGCCAGCGGAGGGATCTCTGGGGCCAACGTCCTGACTTTC
V gene: TRBV7-9
D gene: .
J gene: TRBJ2-6
clone size: .

CDR3 protein: CASSQTSGRSVEQFF
CDR3 DNA: TGCGCCAGCAGCCAAACTAGCGGGCGATCCGTTGAGCAGTTCTTC
V gene: TRBV4-1
D gene: TRBD2
J gene: TRBJ2-1
clone size: few

CDR3 protein: CASSQQGSNYGYTF
CDR3 DNA: TGTGCCAGCAGCCAACAGGGGTCAAACTATGGCTACACCTTC
V gene: TRBV25-1
D gene: TRBD1
J gene: TRBJ1-2
clone size: .

CDR3 protein: CASNPAGLNEKLFF
CDR3 DNA: TGTGCCAGCAACCCAGCAGGGCTTAATGAAAAACTGTTTTTT
V gene: TRBV28
D gene: .
J gene: TRBJ1-4
clone size: .

CDR3 protein: CASSLNSGYNEQFF
CDR3 DNA: TGTGCCAGCAGCTTAAATAGCGGATACAATGAGCAGTTCTTC
V gene: TRBV11-3
D gene: .
J gene: TRBJ2-1
clone size: .

CDR3 protein: CASSVATGGYNEQFF
CDR3 DNA: TGTGCCAGCAGCGTAGCTACCGGGGGATACAATGAGCAGTTCTTC
V gene: TRBV9
D gene: .
J gene: TRBJ2-1
clone size: .

CDR3 protein: CASSQEGGNEQFF
CDR3 DNA: TGTGCCAGCAGCCAGGAGGGTGGCAATGAGCAGTTCTTC
V gene: TRBV7-9
D gene: .
J gene: TRBJ2-1
clone size: large

CDR3 protein: CASSRSGTPGETQYF
CDR3 DNA: TGTGCCAGCAGTCGTTCCGGGACGCCAGGAGAGACCCAGTACTTC
V gene: TRBV6-6
D gene: .
J gene: TRBJ2-5
clone size: .

CDR3 protein: CASSREAGTGYGYTF
CDR3 DNA: TGCGCCAGCAGCCGAGAGGCCGGGACAGGGTATGGCTACACCTTC
V gene: TRBV5-1
D gene: TRBD1
J gene: TRBJ1-2
clone size: .

CDR3 protein: CASSFGHTGNTIYF
CDR3 DNA: TGTGCCAGCAGTTTCGGGCACACTGGAAACACCATATATTTT
V gene: TRBV13
D gene: .
J gene: TRBJ1-3
clone size: .

CDR3 protein: CASSQDHRGQTYEQYF
CDR3 DNA: TGCGCCAGCAGCCAAGATCATAGGGGACAGACCTACGAGCAGTACTTC
V gene: TRBV4-3
D gene: TRBD1
J gene: TRBJ2-7
clone size: .

CDR3 protein: CSVYDRLTYEQYF
CDR3 DNA: TGCAGCGTGTACGACAGGTTAACCTACGAGCAGTACTTC
V gene: TRBV29-1
D gene: .
J gene: TRBJ2-7
clone size: .

CDR3 protein: CASSPTSGETQYF
CDR3 DNA: TGCGCCAGCAGCCCTACTAGTGGAGAGACCCAGTACTTC
V gene: TRBV5-1
D gene: .
J gene: TRBJ2-5
clone size: .

CDR3 protein: CASSPIGGVRDTQYF
CDR3 DNA: TGTGCCAGCAGTCCCATCGGGGGAGTAAGAGATACGCAGTATTTT
V gene: TRBV25-1
D gene: .
J gene: TRBJ2-3
clone size: .

CDR3 protein: CASSSDRARTGELFF
CDR3 DNA: TGTGCCAGCAGCTCGGACAGGGCGCGGACCGGGGAGCTGTTTTTT
V gene: TRBV7-2
D gene: TRBD1
J gene: TRBJ2-2
clone size: .